This T cell receptor beta chain was retrieved from a study of blood T cell repertoires in COVID-19. Study-level background: Acute-phase and convalescent COVID-19 samples originated in the United States, Italy and Spain.

Authors' analysis steps: By means of reference gene primer amplification, nucleated cell counts were estimated. The assay was immunoSEQ multiplex PCR, and TCRdb's table has in-frame clones only and misses some. V and J calls plus clone size are reproduced from that table; the DNA served to infer D and trimming. The data hold about 300,000 clones, with 88% observed a single time. This CDR3 has 14 residues. CDR1 and CDR2 from the germline V gene are SGHNT and YYREEE (reference sequence). The V and J ends lost 0 bases and 4 bases, in that order; junction bases with no gene match: 2. The sequence derives from a woman in her thirties who had recovered from COVID-19. The material sequenced was peripheral blood. This chain links TRBV5-4 with TRBJ1-1; 8 bases match TRBD1. CDR3 residues: CASSLATGGTEAFF. The CDR3 DNA reads as TGTGCCAGCAGCTTGGCAACAGGGGGCACTGAAGCTTTCTTT.